These 14 T cell receptor beta chains were sequenced from one sample in a study of blood T cell repertoires in COVID-19. The protocol was immunoSEQ multiplex PCR, while the TCRdb copy is restricted to in-frame clones and leaves out a portion. Seen here are about 300,000 clones, more than 70% observed once, and the top ten hold roughly 7%. Sequences were obtained from peripheral blood. The receptors come from a woman aged 25 to 39 who had recovered from COVID-19.

This sequence joins TRBV28 and TRBJ2-6; perhaps TRBD2 as D (5 bases). CDR1 is MDHEN, CDR2 SYDVKM, per germline. V shed 3 bases and J shed 0 bases, with 9 bases lying between them. The CDR3 is made up of 16 amino acids. In DNA form, the CDR3 reads TGTGCCAGCAGTTTCGCGGGCTACTCTGGGGCCAACGTCCTGACTTTC. Its protein product is CASSFAGYSGANVLTF.

This clone showed up just a few times. Within the sample, other DNA sequences also encode this same CDR3. In DNA form, the CDR3 reads TGTGCCAGCAGTTTTCTAGGGGATACCGGGGAGCTGTTTTTT. Amino acids: CASSFLGDTGELFF. This chain uses TRBV28 with TRBJ2-2, with D perhaps TRBD1 (5 bases). Germline loops: CDR1 MDHEN, CDR2 SYDVKM. The CDR3 covers 14 residues. V lost 3 bases and J 5 bases, leaving 10 bases between the germline ends. The whole variable domain, remainder taken from reference TRBV28 and TRBJ2-2, is DVKVTQSSRYLVKRTGEKVFLECVQDMDHENMFWYRQDPGLGLRLIYFSYDVKMKEKGDIPEGYSVSREKKERFSLILESASTNQTSMYLCASSFLGDTGELFFGEGSRLTVL.

In this sample, this clone turned up once. V is TRBV6-6 and J is TRBJ1-1; the D is unclear. Trimming removed 0 bases from V and 4 bases from J, with 9 bases in between. This CDR3 spans 14 amino acids. Germline V lookup: CDR1 MNHNY, CDR2 SVGAGI (reference sequence). This chain's CDR3 is CASSYSETTTEAFF. CDR3 DNA: TGTGCCAGCAGTTACTCCGAGACAACCACTGAAGCTTTCTTT.

The genes are TRBV5-1 and TRBJ1-4; tentative D call: TRBD1 (5 bases). CDR3 size: 14 residues. Trimming stripped 4 bases from V and 0 bases from J, with 7 bases between. The V gene's germline CDR1 is SGHRS and CDR2 YFSETQ. The CDR3 reads CASSRDSTNEKLFF. The CDR3 nucleotides are TGCGCCAGCAGCCGGGACTCAACTAATGAAAAACTGTTTTTT.

This chain joins TRBV30 and TRBJ1-5; TRBD1 matches at 9 bases. The length of the CDR3 is 13 residues. The trim removed 3 bases at V and 7 bases at J, leaving 4 bases unmatched. Per germline, CDR1 GTSNPN and CDR2 SVGIG (reference sequence). The CDR3: CAWRGTGSQPQHF. The DNA for the CDR3 is TGTGCCTGGAGGGGGACAGGGAGCCAGCCCCAGCATTTT.

The chain employs TRBV2 and TRBJ2-3, with D possibly being TRBD1 (6 bases). CDR3 length: 15 residues. The germline V gene has CDR1 SNHLY and CDR2 FYNNEI. The V gene lost 3 bases and the J gene lost 5 bases, with 15 bases spanning the gap. The CDR3: CASSEDRILQDTQYF. The CDR3 coding sequence is TGTGCCAGCAGTGAGGACAGAATTCTCCAAGATACGCAGTATTTT.

The genes are TRBV7-8 and TRBJ1-6; D gene unclear. V lost 2 bases and J lost 9, with 11 bases in between. CDR1 is SGHVS, CDR2 FQNEAQ, per germline. The length of the CDR3 is 14 residues. The CDR3: CASSLRGFGSPLHF. The CDR3 coding sequence is TGTGCCAGCAGCTTAAGAGGGTTCGGTTCACCCCTCCACTTT.

This sequence joins TRBV28 and TRBJ2-7; 11 bases align to TRBD1. Germline loops: CDR1 MDHEN, CDR2 SYDVKM. Trimming cost V 6 bases and J 6 bases; bases outside gene matches: 7. The CDR3 length is 14 residues. For the CDR3, the DNA is TGTGCCAGCAGCGGACAGGGGGCCTGGGGCGAGCAGTACTTC. It is translated as CASSGQGAWGEQYF.

This clone showed up just a few times. This chain connects TRBV5-4 to TRBJ2-1; D is undetermined. With 0 bases removed from V and 0 bases from J, the gap between germline ends came to 4 bases. Germline CDR1 is SGHNT and CDR2 is YYREEE (reference sequence). This CDR3 is 14 amino acids long. The CDR3 loop reads CASSLVGSYNEQFF. CDR3 DNA: TGTGCCAGCAGCTTGGTCGGCTCCTACAATGAGCAGTTCTTC. Together with reference TRBV5-4 and TRBJ2-1, the CDR3 gives the full variable domain: ETGVTQSPTHLIKTRGQQVTLRCSSQSGHNTVSWYQQALGQGPQFIFQYYREEENGRGNFPPRFSGLQFPNYSSELNVNALELDDSALYLCASSLVGSYNEQFFGPGTRLTVL.

The rearrangement links TRBV5-5 to TRBJ2-7; D is ambiguous. This CDR3 contains 12 residues. The V end was cut by 0 bases, the J end by 7 bases, with 8 bases between. Germline assignment: CDR1 SGHKS and CDR2 YYEKEE (reference sequence). As DNA, the CDR3 is TGTGCCAGCAGCTTGGCCCTCGGGGAGCAGTACTTC. It encodes CASSLALGEQYF.

This sequence joins TRBV4-3 and TRBJ2-5, with 11 bases identical to TRBD2. This CDR3 comprises 16 residues. J was trimmed by 2 bases and V by 4 bases; bases with no gene match: 6. Per germline, CDR1 LGHNA and CDR2 YSLEER. DNA for the CDR3: TGCGCCAGCAGCCCACTAGCGGGGGCCGTACAAGAGACCCAGTACTTC. Translated, it gives CASSPLAGAVQETQYF.

This chain joins TRBV12-3 or TRBV12-4 and TRBJ2-7, with D perhaps TRBD2 (5 bases). The CDR3 consists of 13 residues. Trimming removed 6 bases from V and 6 bases from J, with 15 bases in between. DNA for the CDR3: TGTGCCAGCAGCGTGGCCGGACTCCGCGAGCAGTACTTC. The encoded protein is CASSVAGLREQYF.

This chain connects TRBV2 to TRBJ2-1, with 9 bases matching TRBD1. The CDR3 sequence is 15 residues long. Trimming at V came to 5 bases and at J to 7 bases, leaving 9 bases not matched to a gene. Germline CDR1 SNHLY, CDR2 FYNNEI. CDR3 sequence: CASSLIGQGYNEQFF. The DNA of the CDR3 is TGTGCCAGCAGTTTGATAGGACAGGGGTATAATGAGCAGTTCTTC.

The chain has TRBV19 and TRBJ1-1, with D possibly being TRBD1 (6 bases). V was cut by 4 bases and J by 1 base, with 19 bases left in between. Germline-derived CDR1 and CDR2 are LNHDA and SQIVND (reference sequence). The CDR3 has 17 amino acids. CDR3 sequence (DNA): TGTGCCAGTAGTACCCAGACAGGAATGATACAGAACACTGAAGCTTTCTTT. Its protein is CASSTQTGMIQNTEAFF. The full variable domain, rest sourced from reference TRBV19 and TRBJ1-1, is DGGITQSPKYLFRKEGQNVTLSCEQNLNHDAMYWYRQDPGQGLRLIYYSQIVNDFQKGDIAEGYSVSREKKESFPLTVTSAQKNPTAFYLCASSTQTGMIQNTEAFFGQGTRLTVV.